Each of the 19 T cell receptor beta chains below was sequenced from the same sample in a study of T cell repertoires in cytomegalovirus infection. A single record per CDR3 protein comes from TCRdb applying MiXCR to the reads. The data show roughly 500,000 distinct CDR3 sequences, with 15% to 20% seen just once and roughly a quarter held by the top ten. Sequencing was performed on CD8+ T cells from PBMCs. Every receptor here comes from a human donor in good health (CMV status not recorded). Some clones in this sample may be carry-over from other donors' samples.

The chain couples TRBV5-6 to TRBJ2-2, with D possibly TRBD2 on 6 matching bases. The CDR3 sequence is 14 residues long. CDR1 and CDR2 (germline): SGHDT, YYEEEE. Trimming shortened V by 0 bases and J by 5 bases, and 8 bases separated the two germline ends. CDR3 loop: CASSLAGTTGELFF. The CDR3 nucleotides are TGTGCCAGCAGCTTGGCCGGGACTACCGGGGAGCTGTTTTTT.

Of note for this clonotype: A read error may account for a junction end that differs from germline. V is TRBV7-1 and J is TRBJ1-2; 7 positions agree with TRBD1. TRBV7-1 has ORF status, its function being uncertain. The CDR3 consists of 14 residues. CDR3 protein: CASEGEGAYYVYTF. The CDR3, as DNA: TGTGCCAGCGAGGGTGAGGGGGCCTACTATGTCTACACCTTC.

The chain links TRBV28 to TRBJ1-5; 7 positions match TRBD1. V lost 7 bases, J lost 3 bases, and 6 bases stayed unmatched. The CDR3 is 14 residues long. Germline assignment: CDR1 MDHEN and CDR2 SYDVKM. CDR3 amino acids: CASTPGQLNQPQHF. The CDR3 coding sequence is TGTGCCAGCACCCCGGGACAGCTCAATCAGCCCCAGCATTTT.

This clonotype turned up a few times. CDR3 in amino acids: CASSPHRGNSNQPQHF. In nucleotides, the CDR3 is TGTGCCAGCAGCCCGCACAGGGGAAATAGCAATCAGCCCCAGCATTTT. This chain connects TRBV6-5 to TRBJ1-5, with 7 bases identical to TRBD1. The length of the CDR3 is 16 residues. Germline-derived CDR1 and CDR2 are MNHEY and SVGAGI. V gave up 6 bases and J gave up 0 bases; unmatched junction bases: 8.

The genes are TRBV20-1 and TRBJ1-2; D is ambiguous. V was clipped by 2 bases and J by 0 bases, with 7 bases between them. Germline CDR1 DFQATT, CDR2 SNEGSKA (reference sequence). The CDR3 has 13 residues. The CDR3 spells CSARPLTNYGYTF. For the CDR3, the DNA is TGCAGTGCTAGACCCCTTACTAACTATGGCTACACCTTC.

The chain recombines TRBV9 with TRBJ2-1, with D perhaps matching TRBD2 (6 bases). The germline CDR1 and CDR2 sequences are SGDLS and YYNGEE. The germline V and J ends were trimmed by 4 bases and 1 base, with 15 bases remaining between them. The CDR3 is 16 residues long. The CDR3 coding sequence is TGTGCCAGCAGCCCAAGAGGAGGGACTTCCTACAATGAGCAGTTCTTC. This gives the protein CASSPRGGTSYNEQFF.

In its sample, this clonotype was seen many times. The chain links TRBV4-1 to TRBJ1-6, with D possibly TRBD1 on 5 matching bases. CDR3 size: 17 residues. V was shortened by 5 bases and J by 7 bases, with 21 bases between the two germline ends. Germline CDR1 and CDR2: MGHRA and YSYEKL. CDR3 in DNA: TGCGCCAGCAGCAGGGTCGGGACGGTGCCACAAAATTCACCCCTCCACTTT. Translating gives CASSRVGTVPQNSPLHF.

This clonotype was observed many times. This chain connects TRBV6-5 to TRBJ1-6, with TRBD1 as a possible D gene (5 bases). V shed 0 bases and J shed 14 bases, with 23 bases lying between them. The CDR3 contains 17 residues. Germline V gene sequence: CDR1 MNHEY, CDR2 SVGAGI. CDR3 bases: TGTGCCAGCAGTTACTCGAGTCTCTCGCAGGGCCCTTGGGCCCTCCACTTT. Translation gives CASSYSSLSQGPWALHF.

This chain connects TRBV10-2 to TRBJ2-5; TRBD1 matches 8 bases. Germline V gene data show CDR1 as WSHSY and CDR2 as SAAADI. The CDR3 has 12 residues. The V gene end was trimmed by 9 bases and the J gene end by 5 bases; junction bases not matched to a gene: 5. The CDR3 nucleotides are TGCGCCAGTATGACAGGGGACGAGACCCAGTACTTC. Translated: CASMTGDETQYF.

The table lists this clonotype with a few counts. The chain combines TRBV12-3 or TRBV12-4 with TRBJ2-7; 8 positions match TRBD2. The CDR3 runs to 15 residues. Trimming removed 4 bases from V and 6 bases from J; junction bases left unmatched: 11. The CDR3 sequence: CASSWGGRSGGEQYF. As DNA, the CDR3 is TGTGCCAGCAGTTGGGGCGGGAGGAGTGGCGGCGAGCAGTACTTC.

This clonotype has more than one count but fewer than ten. The chain recombines TRBV12-3 or TRBV12-4 with TRBJ2-1, with D unresolved. There are 12 residues in the CDR3. V lost 2 bases and J 8 bases, leaving 7 bases between the germline ends. The CDR3 protein is CASSLSTDEQFF. DNA of the CDR3: TGTGCCAGCAGTTTATCTACCGATGAGCAGTTCTTC.

In DNA, the CDR3 is TGTGCCAGCAGCTTAGGCCTCCTTAATGACTACGAGCAGTACTTC. Encoded protein: CASSLGLLNDYEQYF. J is TRBJ2-7 and V is TRBV7-6; D call uncertain. Germline lookup yields CDR1 SGHVS and CDR2 FNYEAQ. The length of the CDR3 is 15 residues. Trimming removed 1 base at V and 3 bases at J, with 13 bases between. Full variable domain (remainder filled in from reference TRBV7-6 and TRBJ2-7): GAGVSQSPRYKVTKRGQDVALRCDPISGHVSLYWYRQALGQGPEFLTYFNYEAQQDKSGLPNDRFSAERPEGSISTLTIQRTEQRDSAMYRCASSLGLLNDYEQYFGPGTRLTVT.

The chain carries TRBV12-3 or TRBV12-4 and TRBJ1-5; 7 bases are shared with TRBD1. Trimming took 4 bases from V and 6 from J; bases not matched to a gene: 18. This CDR3 comprises 18 residues. The CDR3 spells CASSSPPLRQGEGQPQHF. CDR3 sequence (DNA): TGTGCCAGCAGTTCCCCCCCTTTGAGACAGGGTGAGGGTCAGCCCCAGCATTTT.

The sample holds a few counts of this clonotype. The rearrangement joins TRBV4-2 to TRBJ1-1; D unclear. The CDR3 totals 15 residues. Germline CDR1 is LGHNA and CDR2 is YNFKEQ. The V end was cut by 4 bases, the J end by 5 bases, with 17 bases between. CDR3 region: CASSPSSAEVTEAFF. DNA of the CDR3: TGTGCCAGCAGCCCCTCGTCAGCTGAAGTGACTGAAGCTTTCTTT.

This chain joins TRBV4-2 and TRBJ2-7; 10 bases line up with TRBD2. V shed 0 bases and J 0 bases; nucleotides not matched to a gene: 5. Germline V lookup: CDR1 LGHNA, CDR2 YNFKEQ. The CDR3 has 17 residues. This CDR3 reads CASSQDLLAGDSYEQYF. The CDR3 bases are TGTGCCAGCAGCCAAGATCTTCTAGCGGGGGACTCCTACGAGCAGTACTTC.

The V call is TRBV7-3, the J call TRBJ2-1, with 8 positions matching TRBD1. V dropped 2 bases and J dropped 4; count of bases not matched to a gene: 7. Germline CDR1 reads SGHTA; CDR2 reads FQGTGA. This CDR3 has 16 amino acids. This chain's CDR3 is CASSLGGTGGYNEQFF. CDR3 in DNA: TGTGCCAGCAGCTTAGGAGGGACAGGTGGATACAATGAGCAGTTCTTC.

This clonotype was seen many times. This chain links TRBV6-1 with TRBJ2-7; TRBD1 matches at 7 bases. Germline V gene data show CDR1 as MNHNS and CDR2 as SASEGT. The ends lost 6 bases at V and 4 bases at J; junction bases unmatched: 12. The CDR3 has 15 amino acids. CDR3 nucleotides: TGTGCCAGCAGAGAGCTCCCGGGACAGACTTACGAGCAGTACTTC. It translates to CASRELPGQTYEQYF.

At least ten counts were recorded for this clonotype. V usage is TRBV4-1 and J usage is TRBJ2-2; D uncertain. Germline V lookup: CDR1 MGHRA, CDR2 YSYEKL. The CDR3 spans 15 residues. V lost 0 bases to trimming and J lost 5 bases, with 10 bases between them. The CDR3 region is CASSQDRWVTGELFF. CDR3 sequence (DNA): TGCGCCAGCAGCCAAGATCGGTGGGTTACCGGGGAGCTGTTTTTT.

This clonotype was seen a few times. V and J are TRBV28 and TRBJ2-7; possible D gene TRBD2, 5 bases. This CDR3 region has 14 residues. Germline V lookup: CDR1 MDHEN, CDR2 SYDVKM. The germline V and J ends were trimmed by 6 bases and 6 bases, with 18 bases remaining between them. CDR3 bases: TGTGCCAGCAGCCTCACAGCGGCTACGGTCGAGCAGTACTTC. Amino acids: CASSLTAATVEQYF. Based on the CDR3 plus reference TRBV28 and TRBJ2-7, the full variable domain is DVKVTQSSRYLVKRTGEKVFLECVQDMDHENMFWYRQDPGLGLRLIYFSYDVKMKEKGDIPEGYSVSREKKERFSLILESASTNQTSMYLCASSLTAATVEQYFGPGTRLTVT.